This passage covers 29 T cell receptor beta chains from one sample sequenced in a study of spatial heterogeneity in lung cancer (dated by TCRdb to the late 2010s). The library was obtained by 5' RACE. Sequencing took place on a NextSeq 500. TCRdb itself trimmed the public reads at Q25 with fastp, ran MiXCR and retained productive beta chains. One record per CDR3 amino acid sequence lists the most common genes and DNA. For this sample there are about 92,000 distinct CDR3 sequences; approximately 12% appear just once. The biggest ten clones account for roughly 39% of the sample. Read against the paper, the sample's time point label means: sample taken at primary tumor resection. TCR sequencing used whole RNA extracted from tumor and nontumor lung tissue, or from cryopreserved PBMC samples, without cell sorting. This sample comprised PBMCs, obtained at surgery. The receptors here all came from a male donor with early-stage non-small cell lung cancer.

This chain connects TRBV21-1 to TRBJ1-2; TRBD1 is the table's D call, not checked against the DNA. TRBV21-1 is tagged as a pseudogene. The CDR3 length is 14 residues. CDR3 region: CASSKADRDDGYTF. The CDR3 DNA follows: TGTGCCAGCAGCAAAGCAGACAGGGATGATGGCTACACCTTC.

This clonotype showed up just a few times. The chain recombines TRBV7-2 with TRBJ2-5, with 8 bases identical to TRBD1. Germline lookup yields CDR1 SGHTA and CDR2 FQGNSA. The CDR3 covers 18 residues. The V gene end was trimmed by 3 bases and the J gene end by 5 bases; junction bases not matched to a gene: 17. The CDR3 reads CASSLTGPGTGGLETQYF. In nucleotides, the CDR3 is TGTGCCAGCAGCTTGACCGGTCCTGGGACAGGAGGCCTCGAGACCCAGTACTTC.

This clonotype was observed many times. V gene TRBV19 combines with J gene TRBJ1-5; D might be TRBD1 (5 bases). There are 15 residues in the CDR3. Germline V gives CDR1 LNHDA, CDR2 SQIVND (reference sequence). With 5 bases removed from V and 1 base from J, the gap between germline ends came to 12 bases. The CDR3 sequence is CASSFRRGSNQPQHF. CDR3 bases: TGTGCCAGTAGTTTCCGACGGGGGAGCAATCAGCCCCAGCATTTT.

The chain carries TRBV20-1 and TRBJ2-7, with no clear D. CDR1 and CDR2 (germline): DFQATT, SNEGSKA (reference sequence). The CDR3 contains 13 residues. Trimming cost V 5 bases and J 0 bases, with 11 bases left between them. CDR3 in amino acids: CSAPTLSSYEQYF. CDR3 DNA: TGCAGTGCTCCCACGCTAAGCTCCTACGAGCAGTACTTC.

This clonotype was observed at least ten times. The gene calls are TRBV4-3 and TRBJ2-3; 10 positions agree with TRBD1. Trimming at V came to 4 bases and at J to 7 bases, leaving 11 bases not matched to a gene. Germline-derived CDR1 and CDR2 are LGHNA and YSLEER. The CDR3 runs 16 residues. The CDR3 is CASSRGPGQGRNTQYF. In DNA, the CDR3 is TGCGCCAGCAGCCGGGGACCGGGACAGGGGCGGAATACGCAGTATTTT.

Many counts were recorded for this clonotype. The V gene is TRBV11-2, the J gene TRBJ2-1; 7 nucleotides agree with TRBD2. V trimming: 5 bases; J trimming: 8 bases; junction bases outside the gene matches: 6. Germline CDR1 and CDR2: SGHAT and FQNNGV. CDR3 size: 13 residues. CDR3 sequence: CASSPGRDDEQFF. CDR3 nucleotides: TGTGCCAGCAGCCCGGGGAGGGATGATGAGCAGTTCTTC.

This clonotype was counted only a few times. J is TRBJ1-4 and V is TRBV19; 7 bases map to TRBD1. The V and J ends lost 6 bases and 3 bases, in that order; junction bases with no gene match: 7. Germline CDR1 reads LNHDA; CDR2 reads SQIVND (reference sequence). The CDR3 contains 15 residues. CDR3 nucleotide sequence: TGTGCCAGTAGCGACGGACAGGCGGCTAATGAAAAACTGTTTTTT. This codes for CASSDGQAANEKLFF.

The CDR3 DNA is TGTGCCAGCAGCTTAGGGGGCGCCGGGAAGAAAGAGACCCAGTACTTC. Translating gives CASSLGGAGKKETQYF. This rearrangement joins TRBV7-2 to TRBJ2-5; D possibly uses TRBD1 or TRBD2 (5 bases each). This CDR3 spans 16 amino acids. From germline, CDR1 is SGHTA and CDR2 FQGNSA. Trimming pared 1 base from V and 3 bases from J, leaving 15 bases between.

The CDR3 bases are TGTGCCAGCAGTTTTGGGGAAACTTACAATGAGCAGTTCTTC. This translates into CASSFGETYNEQFF. The J gene is TRBJ2-1, the V gene TRBV28; D remains ambiguous. V was shortened by 3 bases and J by 4 bases, with 10 bases between the two germline ends. Germline V CDR1 and CDR2: MDHEN, SYDVKM. The CDR3 extends over 14 amino acids.

The chain uses TRBV7-2 and TRBJ2-2; 9 nucleotides agree with TRBD2. CDR3 size: 16 residues. The germline V gene encodes CDR1 SGHTA and CDR2 FQGNSA. J lost 1 base, V lost 5 bases, and 5 bases had no gene match. The CDR3 region has the DNA TGTGCCAGCAGCCGTCTAGCGGGGCGGAACACCGGGGAGCTGTTTTTT. It is translated as CASSRLAGRNTGELFF.

CDR3 amino acids: CATSRPGQIQGYTF. The CDR3 region has the DNA TGTGCCACCAGCAGACCGGGACAGATCCAAGGCTACACCTTC. J is TRBJ1-2 and V is TRBV15; TRBD1 matches 7 bases. CDR3 length: 14 amino acids. Unmatched junction bases numbered 8, after V lost 2 bases and J lost 8 bases. Germline V lookup: CDR1 LNHNV, CDR2 YYDKDF (reference sequence).

Here the CDR3 reads CASSPVLAGKETQYF. The CDR3 DNA sequence: TGTGCCAGCAGCCCCGTACTAGCGGGTAAAGAGACCCAGTACTTC. This chain connects TRBV5-6 to TRBJ2-5, with 9 positions matching TRBD2. CDR1 SGHDT and CDR2 YYEEEE come from the germline V gene. This CDR3 is built from 15 residues. The ends lost 4 bases at V and 3 bases at J; junction bases unmatched: 7.

This clonotype occurred a few times. The chain recombines TRBV27 with TRBJ2-3; TRBD2 matches at 9 bases. CDR1 is MNHEY and CDR2 is SMNVEV in the germline V gene (reference sequence). The CDR3 loop spans 15 amino acids. Trimming took 4 bases from V and 1 from J; bases not matched to a gene: 3. Here the CDR3 DNA reads TGTGCCAGCAGTTCAGCGGGGGGCCGCACAGATACGCAGTATTTT. This translates into CASSSAGGRTDTQYF.

At least ten counts were recorded for this clonotype. The rearrangement joins TRBV28 to TRBJ2-1; TRBD2 aligns across 10 bases. CDR1 is MDHEN and CDR2 is SYDVKM in the germline V gene. V gave up 5 bases and J gave up 0 bases; unmatched junction bases: 4. The CDR3 is 16 amino acids. CDR3 in amino acids: CASSLPSGSSYNEQFF. The CDR3 DNA reads as TGTGCCAGCAGTCTCCCTAGCGGGAGCTCCTACAATGAGCAGTTCTTC. The variable domain in full, with the rest retrieved from reference TRBV28 and TRBJ2-1, is DVKVTQSSRYLVKRTGEKVFLECVQDMDHENMFWYRQDPGLGLRLIYFSYDVKMKEKGDIPEGYSVSREKKERFSLILESASTNQTSMYLCASSLPSGSSYNEQFFGPGTRLTVL.

The chain is built from TRBV7-2 and TRBJ2-7; 10 bases fit TRBD2. V was pared by 5 bases and J by 5 bases, with 9 bases of the junction left unmatched. This CDR3 spans 15 amino acids. Germline-derived CDR1 and CDR2 are SGHTA and FQGNSA. The DNA for the CDR3 is TGTGCCAGCAGCCAGACTAGCGGGCGCCCCAACGAGCAGTACTTC. Its protein is CASSQTSGRPNEQYF.

This clonotype was seen more than once but under ten times. The rearrangement links TRBV7-6 to TRBJ2-3; D is undetermined. Germline CDR1 reads SGHVS; CDR2 reads FNYEAQ. V gave up 5 bases and J gave up 2 bases, with 14 bases separating them. There are 15 residues in the CDR3. Here the CDR3 reads CASSVVSFSTDTQYF. DNA of the CDR3: TGTGCCAGCAGCGTCGTGAGTTTTTCCACAGATACGCAGTATTTT.

The chain recombines TRBV6-1 with TRBJ2-7; the D gene could be TRBD1 or TRBD2 (5 bases each). Trimming took 3 bases from V and 4 from J, leaving 13 bases between them. CDR1 and CDR2 (germline): MNHNS, SASEGT. This CDR3 spans 14 amino acids. This CDR3 is CASSERGPGYEQYF. The CDR3 nucleotides are TGTGCCAGCAGTGAGAGGGGCCCTGGGTACGAGCAGTACTTC.

In the case of this clonotype: An end of the junction differs from the germline gene, which may be a read error. The chain recombines TRBV4-1 with TRBJ2-7, with 9 bases aligning to TRBD1. The CDR3 sequence is 16 residues long. Looked up from germline, CDR1 is MGHRA and CDR2 is YSYEKL. The CDR3 spells CASSQVFGTGTYKQYF. As DNA, the CDR3 is TGCGCCAGCAGCCAAGTTTTCGGGACAGGGACCTACAAGCAGTACTTC.

This chain joins TRBV12-3 or TRBV12-4 and TRBJ1-2; TRBD1 is a possible D gene (5 bases). V dropped 6 bases and J dropped 6 bases, with 14 bases sitting between them. The CDR3 loop spans 13 amino acids. Written as DNA, the CDR3 is TGTGCCAGCAGAACCGGGACTAAGGATGGCTACACCTTC. Protein product: CASRTGTKDGYTF.

In this sample, this clonotype turned up a few times. The rearrangement links TRBV6-5 to TRBJ2-7; 9 positions match TRBD1. Per the germline V gene, CDR1 is MNHEY and CDR2 is SVGAGI. The CDR3 sequence is 13 residues long. V shed 2 bases, J shed 6 bases, and the junction held 2 bases outside the gene matches. In DNA form, the CDR3 reads TGTGCCAGCAGTTACCGACAGGGGGGCGAGCAGTACTTC. This sequence encodes CASSYRQGGEQYF.

The V gene is TRBV7-6, the J gene TRBJ2-7; no clear D. The CDR3 runs 13 residues. Deletions cut 1 base from V and 3 bases from J, with 7 bases between. Germline lookup yields CDR1 SGHVS and CDR2 FNYEAQ. This chain's CDR3 is CASSLELYYEQYF. Here the CDR3 DNA reads TGTGCCAGCAGCTTAGAGTTGTACTACGAGCAGTACTTC.

There are a few counts of this clonotype. V and J are TRBV2 and TRBJ1-2; 10 bases are shared with TRBD1. Germline CDR1 SNHLY, CDR2 FYNNEI. J gave up 4 bases and V 2 bases, and 7 bases lay outside the gene matches. The CDR3 spans 16 residues. CDR3 in amino acids: CASSERGTGAVYGYTF. CDR3 bases: TGTGCCAGCAGTGAAAGAGGGACAGGGGCTGTCTATGGCTACACCTTC. The full variable domain, its missing parts supplied by reference TRBV2 and TRBJ1-2, is EPEVTQTPSHQVTQMGQEVILRCVPISNHLYFYWYRQILGQKVEFLVSFYNNEISEKSEIFDDQFSVERPDGSNFTLKIRSTKLEDSAMYFCASSERGTGAVYGYTFGSGTRLTVV.

This rearrangement joins TRBV6-2 or TRBV6-3 to TRBJ2-5, with D perhaps matching TRBD2 (6 bases). The germline V gene has CDR1 MNHEY and CDR2 SVGEGT. CDR3 length equals 15 residues. V was pared by 7 bases and J by 1 base, with 16 bases between. CDR3 DNA sequence: TGTGCCAGCATGGAGCCTGGGCGGGGCCAAGAGACCCAGTACTTC. It yields the protein CASMEPGRGQETQYF.

There are a few counts of this clonotype. The V and J genes are TRBV7-2 and TRBJ2-6, with no clear D. The germline V gene has CDR1 SGHTA and CDR2 FQGNSA. V lost 5 bases to trimming and J lost 1 base, with 3 bases between them. The CDR3 runs to 13 residues. In DNA, the CDR3 is TGTGCCAGCAGCACATCTGGGGCCAACGTCCTGACTTTC. This gives the protein CASSTSGANVLTF.

This clonotype was seen repeatedly, ten times or more. V usage is TRBV10-3 and J usage is TRBJ1-2; a possible D gene is TRBD1 (5 bases). Germline V gene data show CDR1 as ENHRY and CDR2 as SYGVKD. Trimming stripped 6 bases from V and 4 bases from J, with 6 bases between. This CDR3 has 11 amino acids. CDR3 region: CAISGGYGYTF. CDR3 DNA: TGTGCCATCAGCGGGGGCTATGGCTACACCTTC.

This clonotype was seen repeatedly, ten times or more. The V and J genes are TRBV28 and TRBJ2-2, with D possibly being TRBD2 (5 bases). Germline loops: CDR1 MDHEN, CDR2 SYDVKM. The CDR3 is made up of 14 amino acids. Between the trimmed V and J ends, which lost 5 bases and 4 bases, there was a span of 11 bases. CDR3 in amino acids: CASSVGGPTGELFF. The CDR3 DNA sequence: TGTGCCAGCAGTGTTGGAGGACCCACCGGGGAGCTGTTTTTT.

This clonotype has more than one count but fewer than ten. This chain uses TRBV9 with TRBJ2-3; 7 positions match TRBD2. There are 15 residues in the CDR3. CDR1 SGDLS and CDR2 YYNGEE come from the germline V gene. Losses at the gene ends were 0 bases for V and 4 bases for J; bases not matched to a gene: 5. The CDR3 DNA is TGTGCCAGCAGCGTAGCAAGTGGGAGGGCAGATACGCAGTATTTT. This encodes CASSVASGRADTQYF.

Note on this clonotype: This may be a read error, as it is one base from a much larger clone. The chain is built from TRBV3-1 and TRBJ2-5, with D perhaps TRBD1 or TRBD2 (6 bases each). Germline V CDR1 and CDR2: LGHDT, YNNKEL (reference sequence). The CDR3 is 17 residues long. The CDR3 spells CVSSQGVGGGGRETQYF. Here the CDR3 DNA reads TGTGTCAGCAGCCAAGGAGTAGGAGGGGGAGGACGAGAGACCCAGTACTTC.

This sequence joins TRBV6-2 or TRBV6-3 and TRBJ1-2; D is undetermined. The CDR3 totals 12 residues. CDR1 and CDR2 (germline): MNHEY, SVGEGT. V shed 5 bases and J shed 4 bases, with 8 bases lying between them. The DNA for the CDR3 is TGTGCCAGCAGTATGCAGACCTATGGCTACACCTTC. It specifies CASSMQTYGYTF.